The clone carrying this T cell receptor (beta chain) was seen a handful of times. Its antigen is still unknown. This sample was included in a study of CD8 T cells in ankylosing spondylitis. Generation of TCR beta libraries employed quantitative 5'-RACE incorporating molecular barcodes. MiXCR was run by TCRdb on the 5' RACE reads, yielding one entry per CDR3 protein. Counted here are about 700,000 distinct CDR3 sequences, 19% occurring once; the ten biggest clones make up 19%. Regarding the study as a whole: Past studies reported some motif variants in reactive arthritis synovial fluid and blood. Ankylosing spondylitis blood seemed to carry a telltale TCR beta motif made of several highly homologous variants. Disease-associated clones were reportedly significantly overrepresented in matched ankylosing spondylitis synovial fluid.

The material sequenced was blood, either unsorted or a sorted T cell fraction (not recorded which). The sequence came from a male donor with ankylosing spondylitis.

DNA for the CDR3: TGCGCCAGCAGCCAGCAAGTAGCGGGGGGGCCTGGCGAGCAGTACTTC. It specifies CASSQQVAGGPGEQYF. V usage is TRBV4-1 and J usage is TRBJ2-7; TRBD2 matches 11 bases. The V gene end was trimmed by 3 bases and the J gene end by 6 bases; junction bases not matched to a gene: 10. Per the germline V gene, CDR1 is MGHRA and CDR2 is YSYEKL. This CDR3 has 16 residues.